This TCR beta chain appears in the sequencing data of a study of T cell responses to AZD1222 COVID-19 vaccine (dated by TCRdb to the early 2020s). For the wider study: Because spike-specific TCR depth and breadth did not differ between the two schedules, AZD1222 recipients who got a second dose at roughly 4 weeks were pooled with those who got a second dose at roughly 12 weeks. Trial participants were enrolled by age into 18-55, 56-69 and 70-plus year subgroups, with approximately 160, 26 and 62 TCR-sequenced participants respectively. TCR sequencing covered over 230 trial participants: 200 to 210 given two doses of AZD1222 and around 26 given two doses of MenACWY control vaccine. Study-level results and caveats: Vaccine-associated CD4 TCRs spanned the whole spike protein, with dominant responses in regions 160-218 and 743-854. Reportedly, close to half of the unique spike-specific TCRs recognized epitopes lying outside the regions that are mutated in the B.1.351 and B.1.1.7 variants. The 56-69-year group was small, and its depth increase did not reach significance, likely because of low power. Participants were mostly white British and included more females than males, and it was suggested by the authors that clonal diversity may have been underestimated. After two AZD1222 doses, both the breadth and the depth of spike-specific TCRs were significantly higher than at day 0 and than in MenACWY recipients. Conclusions about previously exposed vaccinees are limited because only five to seven AZD1222 recipients were SARS-CoV-2 seropositive at baseline. Because no samples from the day 14 peak response were available, repertoires could be characterized only after the peak T cell response.

On this clone itself: Its antigen is still unknown. No base quality values were provided; no much bigger clone lies one nucleotide off.

The sample's time point label, in plain terms: baseline before first vaccination. Samples from vaccinated people were obtained from the UK trials COV001 and COV002, which included a single-blind randomized controlled phase 2/3 trial of AZD1222 (ChAdOx1 nCoV-19) in healthy adults. Trial participant PBMC samples were collected at day 0 and day 28 after the second dose for TCRbeta chain sequencing. Trimming takes 4 bases off V and 6 bases off J; junction bases not matched to a gene: 7. The CDR3 contains 15 residues, cysteine and phenylalanine counted. Just the 45-base CDR3 DNA is kept, in frame starting at base 1. The germline V gene sets CDR1 to SGHVS and CDR2 to FNYEAQ. The CDR3 regions of human TCRbeta chains were analyzed by immunosequencing. Concerning the study's data processing: TCRs in the repertoires were matched against a reference library of SARS-CoV-2-specific TCRs that had been generated with the MIRA antigen-specificity platform. Breadth was defined as the fraction of unique TCRs that were SARS-CoV-2-associated. Depth was defined as the fraction of total T cells that were SARS-CoV-2-associated. Using the MIRA data, each spike-specific TCR was assigned both to the spike region to which the TCR was reactive and to a CD4 or CD8 class. Log10-transformed breadth and depth values were compared by one-way ANOVA with Sidak's multiple comparisons tests. This is the immuneACCESS table as TCRdb keeps it, with only in-frame sequences that have V and J called. A part of the clones is gone; compared with another copy, unresolved V genes explain less than half, and the rest is unexplained. The D gene and trimming were derived from the DNA, and the V and J assignments and clone size from that table. The sample table contains 100,000 to 150,000 clones; only one count was recorded for approximately 92% of them. Around 15% of the sample is held by the ten biggest clonotypes.

Here the sequenced sample was peripheral blood, taken on day 0 of AZD1222 vaccination. This TCR was sampled from an adult in good health. The chain links TRBV7-6 with TRBJ2-3; TRBD1 aligns with 10 central bases. The nucleotides read TGTGCCAGCAGCTACCGGGACAGGGGTCTCGATACGCAGTATTTT. Its protein reads: CASSYRDRGLDTQYF.